This T cell receptor beta chain was obtained from a study of human T cells and chemical hapten exposure. V was shortened by 5 bases and J by 2 bases, with 13 bases between the two germline ends. The CDR3 loop spans 14 amino acids. Germline CDR1 and CDR2: LGHNA and YNFKEQ. Stated time point: patch test 3, about 24 weeks after DPC sensitization. Treatment here: therapeutic diphenylcyclopropenone sensitization with weekly scalp DPC. From the RACE reads, TCRdb called clonotypes with MiXCR, one entry per CDR3 protein. Altogether 120,000 or so distinct CDR3 sequences are present, 11% being singletons, with the ten largest covering 2% to 2.5%. This clonotype was picked up many times.

This specimen was whole blood, taken in connection with sensitization to the hapten diphenylcyclopropenone (DPC). The genes are TRBV4-2 and TRBJ2-7, with a possible D match to TRBD2 (6 bases). The clonotype was recovered from a woman in her forties or fifties with alopecia areata. Some clones in this sample may be carry-over from other donors' samples. Here the CDR3 DNA reads TGTGCCAGCAGCTCGAGCGGGTTGGCCTACGAGCAGTACTTC. Its translation is CASSSSGLAYEQYF.